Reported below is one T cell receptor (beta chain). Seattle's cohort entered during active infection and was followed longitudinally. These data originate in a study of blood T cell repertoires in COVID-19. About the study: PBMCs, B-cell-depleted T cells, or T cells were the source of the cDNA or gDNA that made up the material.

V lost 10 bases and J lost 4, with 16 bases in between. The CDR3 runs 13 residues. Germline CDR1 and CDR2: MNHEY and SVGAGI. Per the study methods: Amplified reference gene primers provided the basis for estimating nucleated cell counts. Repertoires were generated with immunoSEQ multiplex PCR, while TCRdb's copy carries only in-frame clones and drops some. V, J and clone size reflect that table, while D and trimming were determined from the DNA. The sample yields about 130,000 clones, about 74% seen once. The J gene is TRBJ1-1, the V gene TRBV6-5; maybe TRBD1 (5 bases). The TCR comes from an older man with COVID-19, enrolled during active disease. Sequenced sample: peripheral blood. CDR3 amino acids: CATIKDSATEAFF. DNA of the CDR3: TGTGCCACGATTAAAGACAGCGCCACTGAAGCTTTCTTT.